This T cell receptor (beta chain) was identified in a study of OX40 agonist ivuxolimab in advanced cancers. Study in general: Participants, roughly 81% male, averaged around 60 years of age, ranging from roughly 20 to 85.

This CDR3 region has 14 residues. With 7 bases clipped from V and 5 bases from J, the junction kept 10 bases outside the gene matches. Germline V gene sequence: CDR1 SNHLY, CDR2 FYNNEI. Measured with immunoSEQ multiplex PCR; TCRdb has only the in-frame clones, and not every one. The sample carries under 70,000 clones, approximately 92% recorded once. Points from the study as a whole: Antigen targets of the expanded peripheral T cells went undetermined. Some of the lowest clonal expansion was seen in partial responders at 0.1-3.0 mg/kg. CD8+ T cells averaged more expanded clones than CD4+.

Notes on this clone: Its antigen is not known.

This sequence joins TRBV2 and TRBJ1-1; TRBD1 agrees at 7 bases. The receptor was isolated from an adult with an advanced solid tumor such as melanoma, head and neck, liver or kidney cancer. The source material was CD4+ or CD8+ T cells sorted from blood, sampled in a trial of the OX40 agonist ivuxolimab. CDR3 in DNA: TGTGCCAGCAACCTAATAGGGGGCGCGACTGAAGCTTTCTTT. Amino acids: CASNLIGGATEAFF.